The rows below give T cell receptor beta chains drawn from one sample of a study of T cell responses to AZD1222 COVID-19 vaccine. Sequencing used immunoSEQ multiplex PCR; TCRdb keeps in-frame clones, though not all of them. The sample comprises fewer than 120,000 clones, 81% of which are singletons, and 4% to 5% rests with the top ten. The input for sequencing was peripheral blood, taken on day 0 of AZD1222 vaccination. Every receptor here comes from an adult in good health. Both conserved end residues are trimmed from each CDR3.

v_call	j_call	cdr3_aa
TRBV9	TRBJ2-7	ASSVGGSPHEQY
TRBV2	TRBJ2-7	ASSFKQGPSSYEQY
TRBV19	TRBJ1-3	ASSIHRKTGNTIY
TRBV2	TRBJ2-5	ASSGEAGRSETQY
TRBV2	TRBJ1-2	ASSNRGGVYGYT
TRBV24-1	TRBJ2-5	ATSEGSVWGLETQY
TRBV6-1	TRBJ2-3	ASSEEIELDTQY
TRBV21-1	TRBJ2-7	ASSKGETTSAYEQY
TRBV7-2	TRBJ1-1	ASSLDPTGGARAF
TRBV5-4	TRBJ1-1	ASSPPGTGRTEAF
TRBV10-3	TRBJ1-3	ATEGDRGRGDSGNTIY
TRBV6-6	TRBJ1-5	ASEYEGGNQPQH
TRBV19	TRBJ2-1	ASSTTGTSGEGEQF
TRBV27	TRBJ1-1	ASRVQGKAF
TRBV7-2	TRBJ1-1	ASSFTGQSAAF
TRBV9	TRBJ1-2	ASSETIDRAYGYT
TRBV11-2	TRBJ2-2	ASSSNTGELF
TRBV24-1	TRBJ1-2	ATSYLGGAANGYT
TRBV3-1/TRBV3-2	TRBJ2-1	ASSQDKGSYNEQF
TRBV5-8	TRBJ1-5	ASSLGGSSNQPQH
TRBV28	TRBJ1-2	ASREGVYGYT
TRBV18	TRBJ2-3	ASSPGTDLDTQY
TRBV7-9	TRBJ1-2	ASSSTSYGYT
TRBV19	TRBJ1-2	ASSIDINYGYT
TRBV9	TRBJ2-2	ASSFRTSGSSGELF
TRBV25-1	TRBJ1-2	ASSRTGGAWAGYT
TRBV6-5	TRBJ2-7	ASSYQFRATFNEQY
TRBV5-4	TRBJ2-5	ASSSRQGAEETQY
TRBV9	TRBJ2-5	ASSALGGQETQY
TRBV24-1	TRBJ1-3	ATSDLTKARAGNTIY
TRBV5-1	TRBJ2-7	ASSWGAGANEQY
TRBV9	TRBJ1-6	ASSRRQGGSADSPLH
TRBV6-2/TRBV6-3	TRBJ1-1	ASSYGGRLNTEAF
TRBV4-3	TRBJ2-7	ASSQSERSSYEQY
TRBV30	TRBJ1-2	AWSIGGGNGYT
TRBV28	TRBJ2-7	ASSWTGGSPEQY
TRBV2	TRBJ1-5	ASSEAGTGNQPQH
TRBV5-6	TRBJ2-3	ASSLVGGGGSTDTQY
TRBV18	TRBJ2-7	ASSPSRSTPYEQY
TRBV9	TRBJ2-1	ASSILAGGENEQF
TRBV3-1/TRBV3-2	TRBJ2-1	ASRSGGANEQF
TRBV5-6	TRBJ2-3	ASSIKTGAHTDTQY
TRBV27	TRBJ2-1	ASSFLAGDNEQF
TRBV28	TRBJ1-1	ASSLPLGRGTEAF
TRBV2	TRBJ2-7	ARRGRGGGPYEQY
TRBV24-1	TRBJ2-3	ATRKDGSRDTQY
TRBV28	TRBJ1-2	ASTGGVDGYT
TRBV19	TRBJ1-4	ASSLGTAPEKLF
TRBV6-6	TRBJ2-7	ASSYSPQVTYEQY
TRBV7-9	TRBJ2-3	ASSQGLAGVGDTQY
TRBV18	TRBJ1-3	ASSAMDGSSGNTIY
TRBV9	TRBJ1-2	ASSVEVGSHGYT
TRBV2	TRBJ1-4	ASCRDTRSGEKLF
TRBV5-1	TRBJ2-1	ASSLGEALNEQF
TRBV6-1	TRBJ1-2	ASSEPPTGYGYT
TRBV5-1	TRBJ1-1	ASSRTGLSEAF
TRBV7-2	TRBJ2-1	ASSSKYGAGGAYNEQF
TRBV28	TRBJ2-3	ASSLRQGAADTQY